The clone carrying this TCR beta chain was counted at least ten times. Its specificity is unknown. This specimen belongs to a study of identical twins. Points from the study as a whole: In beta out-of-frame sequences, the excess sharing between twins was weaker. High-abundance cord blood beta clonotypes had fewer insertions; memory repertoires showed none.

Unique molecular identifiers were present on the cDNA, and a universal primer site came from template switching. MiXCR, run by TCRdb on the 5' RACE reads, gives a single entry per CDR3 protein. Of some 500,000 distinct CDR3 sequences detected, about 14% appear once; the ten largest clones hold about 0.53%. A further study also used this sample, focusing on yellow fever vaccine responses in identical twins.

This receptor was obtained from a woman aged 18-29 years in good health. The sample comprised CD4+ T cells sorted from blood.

Here the CDR3 reads CASRTPEWGYTF. The CDR3 coding sequence is TGCGCCAGCAGGACCCCAGAGTGGGGCTACACCTTC. The J gene is TRBJ1-2, the V gene TRBV5-1, with D hard to call. The CDR3 runs 12 residues. V was pared by 5 bases and J by 8 bases, with 13 bases between. From germline, CDR1 is SGHRS and CDR2 YFSETQ.